A single sample is the source of the 30 T cell receptor beta chains below, sequenced in a study of post-analysis software for immune sequencing data. General observations from the study: Comparison of patients with controls showed 4 to 6 TRBV segments more frequent in patients, TRBV5-6, TRBV5-1 and TRBV20-1 among them.

These receptors lack a known antigen. Every TCR beta cDNA library bore unique molecular identifiers. One entry per CDR3 protein results from TCRdb running MiXCR on the PCR reads. In the table there are around 500,000 distinct CDR3 sequences, roughly 34% of which are singletons. Sequenced sample: blood. These receptors were collected from a girl aged 2 to 17 with multiple sclerosis.

The chain has TRBV20-1 and TRBJ2-1; 7 bases agree with TRBD2. CDR3 length: 17 residues. Germline assignment: CDR1 DFQATT and CDR2 SNEGSKA (reference sequence). After removal of 0 bases from V and 0 bases from J, the junction contained 8 bases not matched to a gene. CDR3 protein: CSARDGEAGSSYNEQFF. The CDR3 nucleotides read TGCAGTGCTAGAGATGGGGAAGCGGGGAGCTCCTACAATGAGCAGTTCTTC.

This clonotype has more than one count but fewer than ten. The gene calls are TRBV10-3 and TRBJ1-6; TRBD1 aligns across 8 bases. The CDR3 consists of 15 residues. Germline V gene sequence: CDR1 ENHRY, CDR2 SYGVKD. The junction had 1 base not matched to a gene; V was cut back by 6 bases and J by 0 bases. CDR3 nucleotides: TGTGCCATCAGCGGACAGGGCTCCTATAATTCACCCCTCCACTTT. Amino acids: CAISGQGSYNSPLHF.

The CDR3 region has the DNA TGTGCCAGCAGCTTGGAGGGTGGTTCGGACACCGGGGAGCTGTTTTTT. It translates to CASSLEGGSDTGELFF. The V call is TRBV5-5, the J call TRBJ2-2; D ambiguous. This CDR3 has 16 residues. The V end was cut by 0 bases, the J end by 3 bases, with 12 bases between. CDR1 is SGHKS and CDR2 is YYEKEE in the germline V gene (reference sequence). The variable domain in full, completed from reference TRBV5-5 and TRBJ2-2, reads DAGVTQSPTHLIKTRGQQVTLRCSPISGHKSVSWYQQVLGQGPQFIFQYYEKEERGRGNFPDRFSARQFPNYSSELNVNALLLGDSALYLCASSLEGGSDTGELFFGEGSRLTVL.

CDR3 nucleotides: TGTGCCAGCAGCCAAGATTGGCGGGGACAGGGCTACACCTTC. Translating gives CASSQDWRGQGYTF. The chain employs TRBV3-1 and TRBJ1-2, with TRBD1 matching 7 bases. V lost 0 bases to trimming and J lost 8 bases; unmatched junction nucleotides: 6. The CDR3 totals 14 residues. CDR1 and CDR2 from the germline V gene are LGHDT and YNNKEL (reference sequence). Combining the CDR3 with reference TRBV3-1 and TRBJ1-2 gives the whole variable domain DTAVSQTPKYLVTQMGNDKSIKCEQNLGHDTMYWYKQDSKKFLKIMFSYNNKELIINETVPNRFSPKSPDKAHLNLHINSLELGDSAVYFCASSQDWRGQGYTFGSGTRLTVV.

This clonotype was observed a handful of times. This chain links TRBV6-6 with TRBJ2-3; 9 bases agree with TRBD1. Germline CDR1 and CDR2: MNHNY and SVGAGI (reference sequence). V dropped 10 bases and J dropped 1; count of bases not matched to a gene: 15. CDR3 length: 17 residues. The CDR3 is CATRAPGQGRGTDTQYF. The DNA of the CDR3 is TGTGCCACCCGTGCCCCGGGACAGGGTAGGGGCACAGATACGCAGTATTTT.

The chain couples TRBV6-6 to TRBJ2-7; no clear D gene. This CDR3 contains 14 residues. V dropped 0 bases and J dropped 6 bases, with 12 bases sitting between them. Germline CDR1 and CDR2: MNHNY and SVGAGI (reference sequence). This chain's CDR3 is CASSYSKDYSEQYF. CDR3 nucleotides: TGTGCCAGCAGTTACTCGAAGGATTACAGCGAGCAGTACTTC.

The chain carries TRBV7-9 and TRBJ1-2; D unresolved. From germline, CDR1 is SEHNR and CDR2 FQNEAQ (reference sequence). The CDR3 sequence is 15 residues long. Trimming removed 5 bases from V and 5 bases from J, with 18 bases in between. DNA for the CDR3: TGTGCCAGCAGCCCCGCCCGGACGTGGGCATATGGCTACACCTTC. Its translation is CASSPARTWAYGYTF.

This clonotype was seen repeatedly, ten times or more. CDR3 nucleotides: TGTGCCAGCAGCTCCAAGACAGGCCTAACGGGTGGCTACACCTTC. The encoded protein is CASSSKTGLTGGYTF. This chain joins TRBV7-2 and TRBJ1-2; weak D call: TRBD1 (6 bases). V dropped 4 bases and J dropped 7 bases, with 19 bases sitting between them. The CDR3 has 15 residues. Germline lookup yields CDR1 SGHTA and CDR2 FQGNSA.

The chain has TRBV6-1 and TRBJ1-5; 11 bases map to TRBD1. Germline CDR1 and CDR2: MNHNS and SASEGT. Trimming took 4 bases from V and 5 from J; bases not matched to a gene: 4. This CDR3 is built from 15 residues. CDR3 coding DNA: TGTGCCAGCAGTGGGAGGACAGGGGGCGATCAGCCCCAGCATTTT. Its translation is CASSGRTGGDQPQHF.

The chain couples TRBV20-1 to TRBJ1-1; D gene uncertain. CDR1 and CDR2 (germline): DFQATT, SNEGSKA (reference sequence). Trimming cost V 0 bases and J 0 bases, with 8 bases left between them. The CDR3 totals 14 residues. The CDR3 loop is CSARDRRLNTEAFF. The CDR3 nucleotides read TGCAGTGCTAGAGATCGTAGGTTGAACACTGAAGCTTTCTTT.

This clonotype was picked up a small number of times. The V and J genes are TRBV20-1 and TRBJ2-3; D ambiguous. The CDR3 loop spans 12 amino acids. V was trimmed by 8 bases and J by 4 bases, leaving 13 bases between them. CDR1 is DFQATT, CDR2 SNEGSKA, per germline (reference sequence). CDR3 sequence reads: CSTNWDADTQYF. CDR3 in DNA: TGCAGTACAAACTGGGATGCAGATACGCAGTATTTT.

This clonotype was observed a few times. V is TRBV29-1 and J is TRBJ1-2; D ambiguous. V was shortened by 4 bases and J by 0 bases, with 6 bases between the two germline ends. CDR1 and CDR2 from the germline V gene are SQVTM and ANQGSEA. This CDR3 has 12 amino acids. The CDR3 coding sequence is TGCAGCGTTGCAGCACCTAACTATGGCTACACCTTC. Protein sequence: CSVAAPNYGYTF.

This clonotype was seen a handful of times. The rearrangement uses TRBV28 and TRBJ1-5; D possibly corresponds to TRBD1 (6 bases). There are 15 residues in the CDR3. The V end lost 6 bases, the J end lost 2 bases, and 14 bases lay between the germline ends. The V gene's germline CDR1 is MDHEN and CDR2 SYDVKM. CDR3 nucleotides: TGTGCCAGCAGCTATGGGGGCTCGGGCAATCAGCCCCAGCATTTT. It yields the protein CASSYGGSGNQPQHF.

This sequence joins TRBV29-1 and TRBJ2-2; no clear D gene. The V and J ends lost 4 bases and 1 base respectively, with 7 bases between them. Per germline, CDR1 SQVTM and CDR2 ANQGSEA. CDR3 length equals 13 residues. CDR3 nucleotides: TGCAGCGTTGTGCGTGGGAACACCGGGGAGCTGTTTTTT. Its protein product is CSVVRGNTGELFF.

The chain recombines TRBV20-1 with TRBJ2-3, with 13 bases aligning to TRBD2. Germline V lookup: CDR1 DFQATT, CDR2 SNEGSKA (reference sequence). The CDR3 is 16 amino acids. The CDR3 DNA follows: TGCAATGCACGACTAGCGGGGGGTGCTAGCACAGATACGCAGTATTTT. The encoded protein is CNARLAGGASTDTQYF.

The V and J genes are TRBV6-6 and TRBJ2-1, with D tentatively TRBD2 (5 bases). The V end was cut by 1 base, the J end by 6 bases, with 10 bases between. The CDR3 is 14 residues long. In germline, CDR1 is MNHNY, CDR2 SVGAGI (reference sequence). DNA of the CDR3: TGTGCCAGCAGTTACTTGGCCCGGGGCAATGAGCAGTTCTTC. This gives the protein CASSYLARGNEQFF.

This clonotype turned up a few times. The V gene is TRBV5-1, the J gene TRBJ1-5, with D unresolved. CDR3 length: 15 amino acids. Germline V gives CDR1 SGHRS, CDR2 YFSETQ. V was pared by 0 bases and J by 4 bases, with 11 bases between. CDR3 DNA: TGCGCCAGCAGCTTGGAGGCACAGAGTAATCAGCCCCAGCATTTT. It encodes CASSLEAQSNQPQHF.

The rearrangement joins TRBV5-1 to TRBJ2-6; 7 nucleotides line up with TRBD1. Germline V CDR1 and CDR2: SGHRS, YFSETQ. CDR3 length: 15 amino acids. J was trimmed by 3 bases and V by 2 bases; bases with no gene match: 2. CDR3 residues: CASSLTGDGANVLTF. In DNA form, the CDR3 reads TGCGCCAGCAGCTTAACAGGGGATGGGGCCAACGTCCTGACTTTC.

The rearrangement uses TRBV29-1 and TRBJ1-2; D gene uncertain. Trimming shortened V by 1 base and J by 7 bases, and 13 bases separated the two germline ends. This CDR3 spans 13 amino acids. Germline V CDR1 and CDR2: SQVTM, ANQGSEA. For the CDR3, the DNA is TGCAGCGTTGAAGCCGGACCAGGCGGTGGCTACACCTTC. This translates into CSVEAGPGGGYTF.

The chain carries TRBV12-3 or TRBV12-4 and TRBJ2-2; D not certain. V lost 5 bases, J lost 0 bases, and 10 bases lay in between. This CDR3 is built from 15 residues. CDR3 loop: CASSKRTANTGELFF. CDR3 bases: TGTGCCAGCAGTAAACGGACGGCGAACACCGGGGAGCTGTTTTTT.

This clonotype has more than one count but fewer than ten. The genes are TRBV7-9 and TRBJ2-1; D is perhaps TRBD1 (5 bases). Trimming took off 1 base at V and 8 bases at J, with 15 bases between the two ends. The length of the CDR3 is 15 residues. The V gene's germline CDR1 is SEHNR and CDR2 FQNEAQ (reference sequence). CDR3 DNA: TGTGCCAGCAGCTTAGTCAGACAGTCTTACGATGAGCAGTTCTTC. Protein sequence: CASSLVRQSYDEQFF.

A word on this clonotype: Its ends do not fully match the called genes, so a read error is possible. The CDR3 region is CSARGVPDTLYF. The CDR3 DNA is TGCAGCGCCCGAGGGGTTCCAGATACGCTGTATTTT. The genes are TRBV29-1 and TRBJ2-3; perhaps D is TRBD1 or TRBD2 (5 bases each). CDR3 size: 12 residues. CDR1 is SQVTM, CDR2 ANQGSEA, per germline.

To note about this clonotype: A much larger clone lies one base from this, so it may be a read error. This chain joins TRBV29-1 and TRBJ2-5; D possibly corresponds to TRBD2 (6 bases). The CDR3 has 12 residues. Trimming left V 5 bases short and J 7 bases short, with 14 bases between. In germline, CDR1 is SQVTM, CDR2 ANQGSEA. CDR3 loop: CSVSDRGGTQYF. The CDR3 nucleotides read TGCAGCGTTTCTGACCGGGGAGGGACCCAGTACTTC.

This clonotype was counted only a few times. V is TRBV7-9 and J is TRBJ2-6, with D unresolved. V gave up 4 bases and J gave up 0 bases, with 13 bases separating them. Germline V gene lookup returns CDR1 SEHNR and CDR2 FQNEAQ (reference sequence). This CDR3 is built from 17 residues. In DNA form, the CDR3 reads TGTGCCAGCAGCTCGCCGGGCAACTCCTCTGGGGCCAACGTCCTGACTTTC. Translating gives CASSSPGNSSGANVLTF.

The CDR3 here is CASSLTEKETQYF. The CDR3 coding sequence is TGCGCCAGCAGCTTGACAGAAAAAGAGACCCAGTACTTC. This chain links TRBV5-1 with TRBJ2-5; unclear D gene. The CDR3 runs to 13 residues. V was cut by 1 base and J by 3 bases, with 7 bases left in between. Germline loops: CDR1 SGHRS, CDR2 YFSETQ.

This clonotype was counted only a few times. The J gene is TRBJ2-7, the V gene TRBV29-1; the D is unclear. CDR1 SQVTM and CDR2 ANQGSEA come from the germline V gene. V lost 4 bases, J lost 0 bases, and 10 bases lay in between. This CDR3 contains 13 residues. The CDR3 region has the DNA TGCAGCGTTGTTCAGGAAAGCTCCTACGAGCAGTACTTC. As protein: CSVVQESSYEQYF.

The chain carries TRBV3-1 and TRBJ2-5; tentatively, D is TRBD2 (6 bases). The germline CDR1 and CDR2 sequences are LGHDT and YNNKEL (reference sequence). The CDR3 extends over 15 amino acids. Between the trimmed V and J ends, which lost 0 bases and 5 bases, there was a span of 13 bases. CDR3 residues: CASSQERWGRETQYF. In DNA form, the CDR3 reads TGTGCCAGCAGCCAAGAGAGGTGGGGGAGGGAGACCCAGTACTTC.

The chain employs TRBV28 and TRBJ2-1, with D possibly matching TRBD2 (6 bases). Between the trimmed V and J ends, which lost 3 bases and 4 bases, there was a span of 13 bases. Germline values: CDR1 MDHEN, CDR2 SYDVKM. The CDR3 has 15 amino acids. CDR3 in DNA: TGTGCCAGCAGTTTGGACTACGGGTCATACAATGAGCAGTTCTTC. This codes for CASSLDYGSYNEQFF. Based on the CDR3 plus reference TRBV28 and TRBJ2-1, the full variable domain is DVKVTQSSRYLVKRTGEKVFLECVQDMDHENMFWYRQDPGLGLRLIYFSYDVKMKEKGDIPEGYSVSREKKERFSLILESASTNQTSMYLCASSLDYGSYNEQFFGPGTRLTVL.

The chain links TRBV4-1 to TRBJ1-2, with unresolved D. The germline V and J ends were trimmed by 1 base and 6 bases, with 9 bases remaining between them. CDR1 and CDR2 from the germline V gene are MGHRA and YSYEKL. The CDR3 is 13 amino acids. The CDR3 sequence is CASSQVLGDGYTF. CDR3 sequence (DNA): TGCGCCAGCAGCCAAGTTTTGGGAGATGGCTACACCTTC.

This clonotype was seen more than once but under ten times. The V call is TRBV12-3 or TRBV12-4, the J call TRBJ2-5; D might be TRBD2 (6 bases). Between the trimmed V and J ends, which lost 5 bases and 4 bases, there was a span of 14 bases. The CDR3 length is 14 residues. CDR3 sequence reads: CASSPGGWGETQYF. The CDR3 nucleotides are TGTGCCAGCAGTCCCGGAGGGTGGGGAGAGACCCAGTACTTC.